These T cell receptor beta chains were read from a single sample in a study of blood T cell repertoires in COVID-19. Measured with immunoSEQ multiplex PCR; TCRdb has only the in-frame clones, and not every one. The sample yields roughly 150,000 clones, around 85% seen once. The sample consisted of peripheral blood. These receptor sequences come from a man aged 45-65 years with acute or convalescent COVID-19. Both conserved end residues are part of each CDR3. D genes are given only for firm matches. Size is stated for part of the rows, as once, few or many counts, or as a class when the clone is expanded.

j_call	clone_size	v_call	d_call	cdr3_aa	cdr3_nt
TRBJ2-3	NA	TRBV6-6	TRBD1	CASSYSPPGTGEYF	TGTGCCAGCAGTTACTCCCCACCCGGGACAGGGGAGTATTTT
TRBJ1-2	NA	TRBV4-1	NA	CASSQDLQAYLYGYTF	TGCGCCAGCAGCCAAGATTTGCAGGCTTATCTCTATGGCTACACCTTC
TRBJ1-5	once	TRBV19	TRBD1	CATRAGQGNQPQHF	TGTGCCACCCGCGCGGGACAGGGTAATCAGCCCCAGCATTTT
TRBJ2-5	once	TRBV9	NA	CASSVGRGGQETQYF	TGTGCCAGCAGCGTAGGAAGGGGAGGCCAAGAGACCCAGTACTTC
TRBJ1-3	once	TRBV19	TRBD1	CASTRTGVDGNTIYF	TGTGCCAGTACTCGCACAGGGGTCGACGGAAACACCATATATTTT
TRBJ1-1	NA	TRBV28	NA	CASSLSRSLNTEAFF	TGTGCCAGCAGTTTATCCAGGTCCCTGAACACTGAAGCTTTCTTT
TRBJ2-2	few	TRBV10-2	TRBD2	CASTDGRAGAGELFF	TGCGCCAGCACGGACGGGAGGGCCGGGGCCGGGGAGCTGTTTTTT
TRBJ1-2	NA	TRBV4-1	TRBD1	CASSQVSGGWYGYTF	TGCGCCAGCAGCCAAGTATCAGGGGGTTGGTATGGCTACACCTTC
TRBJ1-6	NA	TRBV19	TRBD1	CATNDRVPSYNSPLHF	TGTGCCACTAACGACAGGGTCCCCTCCTATAATTCACCCCTCCACTTT
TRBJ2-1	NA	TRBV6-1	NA	CASSELTAYNEQFF	TGTGCCAGCAGTGAACTGACTGCCTACAATGAGCAGTTCTTC
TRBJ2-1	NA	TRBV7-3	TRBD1	CASSPRQGVFPNEQFF	TGTGCCAGCAGCCCCCGACAGGGCGTCTTCCCGAATGAGCAGTTCTTC
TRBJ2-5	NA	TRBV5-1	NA	CASSLSGSGETQYF	TGCGCCAGCAGCTTGTCCGGGTCGGGGGAGACCCAGTACTTC
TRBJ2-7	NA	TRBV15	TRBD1	CATRGTGASEQYF	TGTGCCACCAGGGGGACAGGGGCCTCCGAGCAGTACTTC
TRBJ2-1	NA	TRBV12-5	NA	CASGHSQGRDEQFF	TGTGCTAGTGGTCACTCACAGGGACGGGATGAGCAGTTCTTC
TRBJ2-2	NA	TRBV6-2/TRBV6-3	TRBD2	CASSPETSGSTSGELFF	TGTGCCAGCAGTCCCGAGACTAGCGGGAGTACTTCCGGGGAGCTGTTTTTT
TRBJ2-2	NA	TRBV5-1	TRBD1	CASSLFPDRGPGELFF	TGCGCCAGCAGCTTGTTCCCGGACAGGGGGCCCGGGGAGCTGTTTTTT
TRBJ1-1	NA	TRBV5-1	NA	CASSFKGENTEAFF	TGCGCCAGCAGCTTTAAGGGGGAGAACACTGAAGCTTTCTTT
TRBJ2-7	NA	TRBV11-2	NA	CASSLGQVSSYEQYF	TGTGCCAGCAGCTTAGGACAGGTTAGCTCCTACGAGCAGTACTTC
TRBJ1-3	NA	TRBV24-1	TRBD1	CATGDRAGNTIYF	TGTGCCACCGGGGACAGGGCTGGAAACACCATATATTTT
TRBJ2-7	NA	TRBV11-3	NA	CASSHRESYEQYF	TGTGCCAGCAGCCACAGGGAGTCCTACGAGCAGTACTTC
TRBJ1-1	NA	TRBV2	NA	CASSETANTEAFF	TGTGCCAGCAGTGAAACAGCGAACACTGAAGCTTTCTTT
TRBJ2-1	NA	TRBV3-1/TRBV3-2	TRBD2	CASSQRLAGVLEQFF	TGTGCCAGCAGCCAACGGCTAGCGGGAGTTCTTGAGCAGTTCTTC
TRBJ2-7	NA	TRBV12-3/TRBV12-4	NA	CASSPGVSYEQYF	TGTGCCAGCAGTCCTGGAGTGTCCTACGAGCAGTACTTC
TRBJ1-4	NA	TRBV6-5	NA	CASSLTATNEKLFF	TGTGCCAGCAGCCTGACAGCAACTAATGAAAAACTGTTTTTT
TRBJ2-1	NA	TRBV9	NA	CASSVAPRDYNEQFF	TGTGCCAGCAGCGTAGCTCCCAGGGACTACAATGAGCAGTTCTTC
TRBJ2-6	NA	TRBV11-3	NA	CASSRGSGANVLTF	TGTGCCAGCAGCCGGGGGTCTGGGGCCAACGTCCTGACTTTC
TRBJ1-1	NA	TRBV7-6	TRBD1	CASSLRQGTEAFF	TGTGCCAGCAGCTTGCGACAGGGCACTGAAGCTTTCTTT
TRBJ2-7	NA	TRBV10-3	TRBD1	CAISDLATGGREQYF	TGTGCCATCAGTGATCTGGCGACAGGGGGCCGCGAGCAGTACTTC
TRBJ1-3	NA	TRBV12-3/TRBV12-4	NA	CASGASGNTIYF	TGTGCCAGCGGGGCCTCTGGAAACACCATATATTTT
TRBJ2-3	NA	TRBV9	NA	CASSVRGNGDRSTDTQYF	TGTGCCAGCAGCGTACGGGGGAACGGGGACAGAAGCACAGATACGCAGTATTTT
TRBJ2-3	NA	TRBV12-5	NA	CASGLVAPDTQYF	TGTGCTAGTGGTTTGGTAGCGCCAGATACGCAGTATTTT
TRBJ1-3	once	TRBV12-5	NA	CASGLGENTIYF	TGTGCTAGTGGTTTGGGGGAGAACACCATATATTTT
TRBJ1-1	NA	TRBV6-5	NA	CASSYSHRMNTEAFF	TGTGCCAGCAGTTACTCGCACAGAATGAACACTGAAGCTTTCTTT
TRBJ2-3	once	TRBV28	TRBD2	CASSLLGRDPSSYTQYF	TGTGCCAGCAGTTTACTCGGGAGGGACCCAAGTTCCTATACGCAGTATTTT
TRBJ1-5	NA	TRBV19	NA	CASMRRGIRGDNYQPQHF	TGTGCCAGTATGCGGCGGGGGATTAGGGGGGACAACTATCAGCCCCAGCATTTT
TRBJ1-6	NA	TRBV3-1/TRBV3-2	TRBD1	CASSARGRSPLHF	TGTGCCAGTTCCGCCAGGGGGCGATCACCCCTCCACTTT
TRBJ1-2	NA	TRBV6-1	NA	CASSEGRVNGYTF	TGTGCCAGCAGTGAAGGGAGGGTCAATGGCTACACCTTC
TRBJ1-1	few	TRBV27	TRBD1	CASSTGTGFMNTEAFF	TGTGCCAGCAGTACTGGGACAGGGTTCATGAACACTGAAGCTTTCTTT
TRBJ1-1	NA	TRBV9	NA	CASSVRGQQTEAFF	TGTGCCAGCAGCGTCAGGGGTCAGCAGACTGAAGCTTTCTTT
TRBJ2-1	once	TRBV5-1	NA	CASSTTPSSYNEQFF	TGCGCCAGCAGCACCACTCCGAGCTCCTACAATGAGCAGTTCTTC
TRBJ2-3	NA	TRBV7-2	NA	CASSLSTGWWTDTQYF	TGTGCCAGCAGCTTATCTACAGGCTGGTGGACAGATACGCAGTATTTT
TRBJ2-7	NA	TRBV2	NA	CASNRAVYEQYF	TGTGCCAGCAACAGGGCCGTCTACGAGCAGTACTTC
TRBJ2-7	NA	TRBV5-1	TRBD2	CASSLTGTSGYEQYF	TGCGCCAGCAGCTTAACCGGGACTAGCGGCTACGAGCAGTACTTC
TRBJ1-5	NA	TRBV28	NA	CASRPTGARPLNQPQHF	TGTGCCAGCAGACCAACCGGAGCCCGGCCCCTCAATCAGCCCCAGCATTTT
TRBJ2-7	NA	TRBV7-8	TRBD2	CASSQRGSGSTYEQYF	TGTGCCAGCAGCCAACGTGGTAGCGGGAGCACATACGAGCAGTACTTC
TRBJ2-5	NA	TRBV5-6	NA	CASSTRQGETQYF	TGTGCCAGCAGCACCCGTCAGGGGGAGACCCAGTACTTC
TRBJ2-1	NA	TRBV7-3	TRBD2	CASSLAGDHNEQFF	TGTGCCAGCAGCTTAGCGGGGGATCACAATGAGCAGTTCTTC
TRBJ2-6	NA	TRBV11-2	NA	CASTPGSSGANVLTF	TGTGCCAGCACCCCAGGGTCCTCCGGGGCCAACGTCCTGACTTTC
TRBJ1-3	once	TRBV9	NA	CASSVVGGNTIYF	TGTGCCAGCAGCGTAGTCGGTGGAAACACCATATATTTT
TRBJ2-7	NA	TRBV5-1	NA	CASSLVNSFYEQYF	TGCGCCAGCAGCTTGGTGAACAGCTTCTACGAGCAGTACTTC
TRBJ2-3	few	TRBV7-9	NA	CASSHLAGGTDTQYF	TGTGCCAGCAGCCACCTGGCAGGGGGCACAGATACGCAGTATTTT
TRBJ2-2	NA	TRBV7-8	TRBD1	CASSYSDQGANTGELFF	TGTGCCAGCAGCTACTCAGATCAGGGGGCGAACACCGGGGAGCTGTTTTTT
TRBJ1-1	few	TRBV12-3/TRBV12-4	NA	CASSFGNEAFF	TGTGCCAGCAGTTTCGGGAATGAAGCTTTCTTT
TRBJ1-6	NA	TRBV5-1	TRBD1	CASSHGTGSRNSPLHF	TGCGCCAGCAGCCACGGGACAGGGTCGAGGAATTCACCCCTCCACTTT
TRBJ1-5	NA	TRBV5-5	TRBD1	CASSLKGTGNQPQHF	TGTGCCAGCAGCCTTAAGGGGACAGGGAATCAGCCCCAGCATTTT